This T cell receptor beta chain was sequenced in a study of cytomegalovirus exposure and HLA in healthy donors. General observations from the study: Despite most TCR sequences being rare, some public TCRs occurred in many donors.

About this clone itself: Its target is unknown.

V lost 6 bases and J lost 4; bases outside the gene matches: 7. The germline V gene has CDR1 SEHNR and CDR2 FQNEAQ (reference sequence). The CDR3 is 16 residues long. In the PCR, 60 Vbeta and 13 Jbeta primers were used. Clones were sequenced by immunoSEQ multiplex PCR, and TCRdb holds only the in-frame ones, with some missing. The repertoire holds 140,000 to 150,000 clones, with about two thirds as singletons. This sequence was found in a woman aged 60-70 years in good health and CMV-seropositive. J is TRBJ2-3 and V is TRBV7-9, with TRBD2 matching over 13 bases. The sample was PBMCs. The CDR3 sequence is CASRQGLAGPADTQYF. The CDR3 region has the DNA TGTGCCAGCAGACAGGGACTAGCGGGACCCGCAGATACGCAGTATTTT.